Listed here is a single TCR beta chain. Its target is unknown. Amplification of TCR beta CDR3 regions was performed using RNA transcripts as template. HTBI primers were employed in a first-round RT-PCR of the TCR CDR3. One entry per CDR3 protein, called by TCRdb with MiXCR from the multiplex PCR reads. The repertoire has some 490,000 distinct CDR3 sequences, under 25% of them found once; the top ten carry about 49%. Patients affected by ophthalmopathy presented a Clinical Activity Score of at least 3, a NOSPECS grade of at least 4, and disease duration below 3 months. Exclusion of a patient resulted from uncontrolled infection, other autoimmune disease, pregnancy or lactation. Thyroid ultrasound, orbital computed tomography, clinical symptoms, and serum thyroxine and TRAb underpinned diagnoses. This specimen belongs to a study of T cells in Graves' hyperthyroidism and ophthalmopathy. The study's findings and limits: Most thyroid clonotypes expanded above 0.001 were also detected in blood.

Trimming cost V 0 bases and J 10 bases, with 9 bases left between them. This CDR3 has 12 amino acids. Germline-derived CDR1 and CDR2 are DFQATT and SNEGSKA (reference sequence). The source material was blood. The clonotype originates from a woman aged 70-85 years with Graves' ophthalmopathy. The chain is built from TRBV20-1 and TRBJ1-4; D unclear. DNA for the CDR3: TGCAGTGCTAGAGATGACGGAGGAAAACTGTTTTTT. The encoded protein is CSARDDGGKLFF.